This T cell receptor (beta chain) was sequenced for a study of T-cell memory formation after mild COVID-19. Study-wide results and caveats: Day 15 to 85 contracting clones showed balanced CD4/CD8; day 15 to 37 expanders favored CD4+. Confirmation of SARS-CoV-2 specificity was lacking for second-wave clones peaking day 37.

TCRdb re-called the 5' RACE reads through MiXCR, storing one row per CDR3 protein. Of some 43,000 distinct CDR3 sequences in the sample, 5% to 7% are singletons; the top ten hold more than 0.7%. As concerns this clonotype: Its antigen is unknown.

From germline, CDR1 is MNHNS and CDR2 SASEGT. The V gene lost 4 bases and the J gene lost 1 base, with 16 bases spanning the gap. The CDR3 is 16 residues long. Sequences were obtained from PBMCs or a T cell subset sorted from them (not recorded which). The origin of this receptor is an adult who had mild COVID-19 (a few samples of this study predate the infection). Cell type and time point are not known. V usage is TRBV6-1 and J usage is TRBJ1-1, with D possibly matching TRBD1 (6 bases). The CDR3 here is CASSAYRPGANTEAFF. The CDR3 nucleotides read TGTGCCAGCAGTGCTTACCGTCCAGGGGCGAACACTGAAGCTTTCTTT.